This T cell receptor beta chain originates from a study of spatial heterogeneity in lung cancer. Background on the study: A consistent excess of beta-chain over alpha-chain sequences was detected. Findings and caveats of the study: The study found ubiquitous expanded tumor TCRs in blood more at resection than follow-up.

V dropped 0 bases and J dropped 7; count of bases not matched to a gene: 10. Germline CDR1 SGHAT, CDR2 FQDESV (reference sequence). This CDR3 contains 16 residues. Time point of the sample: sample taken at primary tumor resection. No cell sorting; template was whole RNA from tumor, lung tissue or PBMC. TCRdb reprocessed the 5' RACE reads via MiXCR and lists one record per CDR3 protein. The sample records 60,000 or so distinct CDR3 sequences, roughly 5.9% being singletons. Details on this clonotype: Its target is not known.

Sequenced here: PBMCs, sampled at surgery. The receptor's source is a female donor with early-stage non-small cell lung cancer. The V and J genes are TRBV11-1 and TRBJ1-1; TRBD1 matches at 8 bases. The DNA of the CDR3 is TGTGCCAGCAGCTTAGCGCAGGTCAGGGGGCGGAATGAAGCTTTCTTT. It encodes CASSLAQVRGRNEAFF.